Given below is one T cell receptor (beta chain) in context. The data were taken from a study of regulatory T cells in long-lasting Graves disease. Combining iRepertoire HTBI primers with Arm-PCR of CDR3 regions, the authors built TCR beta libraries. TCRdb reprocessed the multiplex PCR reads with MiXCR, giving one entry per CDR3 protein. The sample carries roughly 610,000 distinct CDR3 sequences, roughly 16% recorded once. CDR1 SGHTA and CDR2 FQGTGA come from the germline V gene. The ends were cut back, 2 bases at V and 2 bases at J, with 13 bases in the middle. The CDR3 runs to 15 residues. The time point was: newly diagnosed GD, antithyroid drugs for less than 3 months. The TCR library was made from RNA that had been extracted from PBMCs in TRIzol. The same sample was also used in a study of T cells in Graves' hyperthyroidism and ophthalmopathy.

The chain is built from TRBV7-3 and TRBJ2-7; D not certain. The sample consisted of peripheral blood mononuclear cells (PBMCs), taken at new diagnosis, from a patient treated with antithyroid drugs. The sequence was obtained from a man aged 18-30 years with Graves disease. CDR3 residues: CASSLSPGPTYEQYF. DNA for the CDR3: TGTGCCAGCAGCTTATCTCCAGGTCCTACCTACGAGCAGTACTTC.